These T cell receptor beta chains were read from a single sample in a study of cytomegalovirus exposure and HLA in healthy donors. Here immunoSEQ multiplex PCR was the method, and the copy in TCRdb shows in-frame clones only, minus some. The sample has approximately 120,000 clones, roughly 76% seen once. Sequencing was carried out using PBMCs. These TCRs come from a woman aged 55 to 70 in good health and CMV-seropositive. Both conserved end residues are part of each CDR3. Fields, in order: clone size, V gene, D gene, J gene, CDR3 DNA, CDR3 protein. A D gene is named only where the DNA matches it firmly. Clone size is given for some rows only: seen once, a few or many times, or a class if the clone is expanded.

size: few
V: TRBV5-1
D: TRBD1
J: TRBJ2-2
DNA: TGCGCCAGCAGCTTGGACCGGGACAGGGGAACCGGGGAGCTGTTTTTT
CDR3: CASSLDRDRGTGELFF

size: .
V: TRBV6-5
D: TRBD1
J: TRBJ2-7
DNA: TGTGCCAGCAGTTCCGGGACAGGGGGCCATTCCTACGAGCAGTACTTC
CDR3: CASSSGTGGHSYEQYF

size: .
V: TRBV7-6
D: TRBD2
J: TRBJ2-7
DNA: TGTGCCAGCAGCTCCCTGCGGGGGGTGTCAACCTACGAGCAGTACTTC
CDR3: CASSSLRGVSTYEQYF

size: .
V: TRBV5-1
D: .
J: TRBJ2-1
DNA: TGCGCCAGCAGCTTGGGAACTTTGAATGAGCAGTTCTTC
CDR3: CASSLGTLNEQFF

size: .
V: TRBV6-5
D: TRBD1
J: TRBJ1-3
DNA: TGTGCCAGCACTTGGACAGGCGGAAACACCATATATTTT
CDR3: CASTWTGGNTIYF

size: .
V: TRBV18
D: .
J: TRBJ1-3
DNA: TGTGCCAGCTCACCGGTAGACTCTGGAAACACCATATATTTT
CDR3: CASSPVDSGNTIYF

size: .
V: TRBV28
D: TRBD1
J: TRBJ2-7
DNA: TGTGCCAGCACCCCTTCGACAGGGCTAAGCTCCTACGAGCAGTACTTC
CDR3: CASTPSTGLSSYEQYF

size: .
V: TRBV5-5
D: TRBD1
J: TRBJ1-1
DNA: TGTGCCAGCAGCTTGGCTGGGGACAGAGGAACTGAAGCTTTCTTT
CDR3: CASSLAGDRGTEAFF

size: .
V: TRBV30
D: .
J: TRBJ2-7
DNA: TGTGCCTGGGCTGGCGGCTCCTACGAGCAGTACTTC
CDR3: CAWAGGSYEQYF

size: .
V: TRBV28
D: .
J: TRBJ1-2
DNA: TGTGCCAGCAGTTCCAGGGTACCTGGCTACACCTTC
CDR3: CASSSRVPGYTF

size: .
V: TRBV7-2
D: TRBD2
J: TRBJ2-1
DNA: TGTGCCAGCAGCTTAGATTCACTAGCGGACAATGAGCAGTTCTTC
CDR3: CASSLDSLADNEQFF

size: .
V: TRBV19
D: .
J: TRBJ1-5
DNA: TGTGCCAGTACCCCAGGAAATCAGCCCCAGCATTTT
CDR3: CASTPGNQPQHF

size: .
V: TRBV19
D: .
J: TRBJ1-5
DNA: TGTGCCAGTAGGAGCCCCCAGGTGGGTCAGCCCCAGCATTTT
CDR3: CASRSPQVGQPQHF

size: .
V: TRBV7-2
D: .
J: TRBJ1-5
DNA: TGTGCCAGCAGCTTAGATAGGGAGGGCCAGCCCCAGCATTTT
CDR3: CASSLDREGQPQHF

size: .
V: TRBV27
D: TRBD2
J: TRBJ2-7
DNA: TGTGCCAGCAGTTTAACGGGACTAGCGGGAGAGTACGAGCAGTACTTC
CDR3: CASSLTGLAGEYEQYF

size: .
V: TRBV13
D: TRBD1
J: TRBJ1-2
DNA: TGTGCCAGCAGCCTCCGGGACAGGGTCCGTCACTATGGCTACACCTTC
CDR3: CASSLRDRVRHYGYTF

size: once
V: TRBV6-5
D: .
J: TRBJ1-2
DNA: TGTGCCAGCAGGAAGAACCGGGACTCCAACTATGGCTACACCTTC
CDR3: CASRKNRDSNYGYTF

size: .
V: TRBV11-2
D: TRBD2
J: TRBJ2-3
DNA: TGTGCCAGCAGCGGCGCGGGACTAGCGGGGGGGGCGATAGCAGATACGCAGTATTTT
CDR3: CASSGAGLAGGAIADTQYF

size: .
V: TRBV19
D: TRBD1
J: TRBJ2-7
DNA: TGTGCCAGTGCTGTGACCGGGACAGGGGGGAACGAGCAGTACTTC
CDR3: CASAVTGTGGNEQYF

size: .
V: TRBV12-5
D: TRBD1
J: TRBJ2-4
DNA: TGTGCTAGTGGTTTCGCGGGACAGGTGAGGCGCAAAAACATTCAGTACTTC
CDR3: CASGFAGQVRRKNIQYF

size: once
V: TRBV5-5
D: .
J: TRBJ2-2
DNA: TGTGCCAGCAGCTTGTTTATGCCCGGACTGCCGAACACCGGGGAGCTGTTTTTT
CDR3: CASSLFMPGLPNTGELFF

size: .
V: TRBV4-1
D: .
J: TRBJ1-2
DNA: TGCGCCAGCAGCCACATCTGGCGGGGAGATGGCTACACCTTC
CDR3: CASSHIWRGDGYTF

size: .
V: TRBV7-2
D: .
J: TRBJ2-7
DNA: TGTGCCAGCAGCCCAGTGGCACAGACCCACCACGAGCAGTACTTC
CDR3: CASSPVAQTHHEQYF

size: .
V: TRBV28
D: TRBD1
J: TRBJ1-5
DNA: TGTGCCAGCAGTTCGACAGGGGGCGGACAGCCCCAGCATTTT
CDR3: CASSSTGGGQPQHF

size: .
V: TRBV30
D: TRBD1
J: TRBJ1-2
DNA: TGTGCCTGGGCCAGGGGGAACTATGGCTACACCTTC
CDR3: CAWARGNYGYTF

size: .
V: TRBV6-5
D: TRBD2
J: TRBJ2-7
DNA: TGTGCCAGCAGTCCATCGACTAGCCCTACTTACGAGCAGTACTTC
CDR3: CASSPSTSPTYEQYF

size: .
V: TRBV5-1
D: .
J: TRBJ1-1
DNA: TGCGCCAGCAGCTCACAGGGTGGAAACACTGAAGCTTTCTTT
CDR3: CASSSQGGNTEAFF

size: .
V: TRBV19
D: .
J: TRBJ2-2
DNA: TGTGCCAGTAGTGTTCTGAACACCGGGGAGCTGTTTTTT
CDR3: CASSVLNTGELFF

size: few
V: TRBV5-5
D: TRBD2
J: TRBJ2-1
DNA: TGTGCCAGCAGCTCCCGATCCAATTTACTAGCGGGAGAGAATGAGCAGTTCTTC
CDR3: CASSSRSNLLAGENEQFF

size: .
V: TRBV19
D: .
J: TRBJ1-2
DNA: TGTGCCAGTAGTATCCAGGTTAACTATGGCTACACCTTC
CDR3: CASSIQVNYGYTF

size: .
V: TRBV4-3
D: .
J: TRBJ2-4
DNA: TGCGCCAGCAGCCAGCCCGTGCCTACTCTAGCCAAAAACATTCAGTACTTC
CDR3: CASSQPVPTLAKNIQYF

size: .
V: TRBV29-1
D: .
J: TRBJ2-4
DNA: TGCAGCGTTGCCTTGCGGGCCAAAAACATTCAGTACTTC
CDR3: CSVALRAKNIQYF

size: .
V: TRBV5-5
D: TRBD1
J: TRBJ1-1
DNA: TGTGCCAGCAGCCGCACAGGGGATAACACTGAAGCTTTCTTT
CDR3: CASSRTGDNTEAFF

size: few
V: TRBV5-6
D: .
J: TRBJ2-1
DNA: TGTGCCAGCAGCTTGAAAGGACAGCCCTACAATGAGCAGTTCTTC
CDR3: CASSLKGQPYNEQFF

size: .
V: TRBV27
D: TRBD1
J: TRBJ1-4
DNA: TGTGCCAGCAGTTACAGGGGAGGAAAACTGTTTTTT
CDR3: CASSYRGGKLFF

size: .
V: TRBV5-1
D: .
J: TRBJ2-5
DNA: TGCGCCAGCAGCTTGCAGACAACAGACCAAGAGACCCAGTACTTC
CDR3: CASSLQTTDQETQYF

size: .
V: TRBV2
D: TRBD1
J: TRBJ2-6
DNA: TGTGCCAGTCGGACAGGGTTTAGCTCTGGGGCCAACGTCCTGACTTTC
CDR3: CASRTGFSSGANVLTF

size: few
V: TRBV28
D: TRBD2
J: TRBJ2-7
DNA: TGTGCCAGCAGTTCCGGGGGGGGAACCTACGAGCAGTACTTC
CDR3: CASSSGGGTYEQYF

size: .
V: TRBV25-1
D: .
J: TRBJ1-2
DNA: TGTGCCAGCAGTGAAAGGGGTAACTATGGCTACACCTTC
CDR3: CASSERGNYGYTF

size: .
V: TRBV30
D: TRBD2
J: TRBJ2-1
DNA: TGTGCCTGGATGGGCGGGGGACCATCCTACAATGAGCAGTTCTTC
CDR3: CAWMGGGPSYNEQFF

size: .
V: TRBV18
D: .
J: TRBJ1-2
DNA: TGTGCCAGCTCACCCCGGGACGCCCGGGGAGGATTCTATGGCTACACCTTC
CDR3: CASSPRDARGGFYGYTF

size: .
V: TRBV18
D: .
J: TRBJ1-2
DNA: TGTGCCAGCTCACGTGATACAGACTATGGCTACACCTTC
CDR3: CASSRDTDYGYTF

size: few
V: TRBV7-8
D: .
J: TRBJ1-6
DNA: TGTGCCAGCAGCCCAGGGAGGGGGGCTTCCTATAATTCACCCCTCCACTTT
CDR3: CASSPGRGASYNSPLHF

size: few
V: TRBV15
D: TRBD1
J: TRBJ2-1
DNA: TGTGCCACCAGCAGAACAGGGGACACCTACAATGAGCAGTTCTTC
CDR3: CATSRTGDTYNEQFF

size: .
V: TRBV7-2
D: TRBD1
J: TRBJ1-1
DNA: TGTGCCAGCAGCTTAAGACAGGGGTTGAACACTGAAGCTTTCTTT
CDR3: CASSLRQGLNTEAFF

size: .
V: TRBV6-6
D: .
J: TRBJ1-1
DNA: TGTGCCAGCAGTTACCAAAACACTGAAGCTTTCTTT
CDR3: CASSYQNTEAFF

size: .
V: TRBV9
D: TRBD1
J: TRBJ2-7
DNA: TGTGCCAGCAGCTCCACGGGACAGGCCTACATCTACGAGCAGTACTTC
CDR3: CASSSTGQAYIYEQYF

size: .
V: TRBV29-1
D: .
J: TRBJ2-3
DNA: TGCAGCGTTCAAAAGATGGCGGGGCTAAGCACAGATACGCAGTATTTT
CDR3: CSVQKMAGLSTDTQYF

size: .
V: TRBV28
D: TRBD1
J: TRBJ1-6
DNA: TGTGCCAGCACCCCCGGACAGGGGCATTCACCCCTCCACTTT
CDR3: CASTPGQGHSPLHF

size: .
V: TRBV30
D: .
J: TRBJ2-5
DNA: TGTGCCTGGAGTCTCACCGGAGAGACCCAGTACTTC
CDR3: CAWSLTGETQYF

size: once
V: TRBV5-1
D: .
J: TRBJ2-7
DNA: TGCGCCAGCAGCCCCCCGGTTTTCTACGAGCAGTACTTC
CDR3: CASSPPVFYEQYF

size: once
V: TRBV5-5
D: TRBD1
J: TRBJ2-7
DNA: TGTGCCAGCAGCTCAGGACAGGGATACGAGCAGTACTTC
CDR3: CASSSGQGYEQYF

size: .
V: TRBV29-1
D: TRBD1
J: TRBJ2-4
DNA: TGCAGCGTGGGACAGGGGAAAAACATTCAGTACTTC
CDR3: CSVGQGKNIQYF

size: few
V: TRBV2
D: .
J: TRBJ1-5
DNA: TGTGCCAGCAGTACCGGCGGGGGGGCGCTTGGTCAGCCCCAGCATTTT
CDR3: CASSTGGGALGQPQHF

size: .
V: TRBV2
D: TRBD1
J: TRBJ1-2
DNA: TGTGCCAGCAGGGACAGGGTTGCCGCTGGCTACACCTTC
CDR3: CASRDRVAAGYTF

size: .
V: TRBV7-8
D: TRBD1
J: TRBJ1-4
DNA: TGTGCCAGCAGCACGGGACAGAATGAAAAACTGTTTTTT
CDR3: CASSTGQNEKLFF

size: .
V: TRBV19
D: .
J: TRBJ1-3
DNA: TGTGCCAGTAGTCTTGACAGTGACTCTGGAAACACCATATATTTT
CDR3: CASSLDSDSGNTIYF